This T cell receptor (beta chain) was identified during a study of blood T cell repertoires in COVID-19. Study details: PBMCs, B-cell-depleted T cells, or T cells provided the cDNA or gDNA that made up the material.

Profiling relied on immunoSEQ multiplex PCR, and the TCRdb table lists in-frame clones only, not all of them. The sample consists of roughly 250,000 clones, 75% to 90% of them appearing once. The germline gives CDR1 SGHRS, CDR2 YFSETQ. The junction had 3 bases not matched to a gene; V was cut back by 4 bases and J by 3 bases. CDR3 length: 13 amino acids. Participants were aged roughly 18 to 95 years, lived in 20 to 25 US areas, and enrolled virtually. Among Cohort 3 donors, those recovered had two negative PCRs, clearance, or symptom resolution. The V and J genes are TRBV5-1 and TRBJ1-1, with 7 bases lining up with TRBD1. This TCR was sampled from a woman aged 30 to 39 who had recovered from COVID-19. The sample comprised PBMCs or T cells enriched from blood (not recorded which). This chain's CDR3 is CASSLTGDTEAFF. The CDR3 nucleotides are TGCGCCAGCAGCCTAACAGGGGACACTGAAGCTTTCTTT.